The 14 T cell receptor beta chains presented below share a single source sample, sequenced in a study of blood T cell repertoires in COVID-19. The repertoire was sequenced with immunoSEQ multiplex PCR; TCRdb's copy has only in-frame clones and lacks some. Here the sample spans under 250,000 clones, about 93% being singletons. Material: peripheral blood. These receptors all stem from a man aged 60-69 years with COVID-19, enrolled during active disease.

The chain employs TRBV20-1 and TRBJ2-1; 10 positions match TRBD2. Germline V gene lookup returns CDR1 DFQATT and CDR2 SNEGSKA (reference sequence). This CDR3 is built from 11 residues. Germline trimming cut 5 bases from V and 10 bases from J; bases unmatched to any gene: 2. DNA of the CDR3: TGCAGTGCTCCGACTAGCGGGGAGCAGTTCTTC. Translating gives CSAPTSGEQFF.

The chain has TRBV5-4 and TRBJ2-1; 10 nucleotides line up with TRBD1. CDR3 size: 16 residues. V shed 2 bases, J shed 2 bases, and the junction held 4 bases outside the gene matches. Germline CDR1 SGHNT, CDR2 YYREEE (reference sequence). CDR3: CASSLPGQGPYNEQFF. CDR3 coding DNA: TGTGCCAGCAGCTTACCGGGACAGGGGCCCTACAATGAGCAGTTCTTC.

The chain is built from TRBV5-1 and TRBJ2-2, with D perhaps matching TRBD1 (6 bases). Germline V gives CDR1 SGHRS, CDR2 YFSETQ. This CDR3 comprises 16 residues. Trimming removed 5 bases at V and 4 bases at J, with 18 bases between. CDR3 bases: TGCGCCAGCAGACCGCCGGGACAAAGAGGCACCGGGGAGCTGTTTTTT. Translating it yields CASRPPGQRGTGELFF.

This chain joins TRBV11-2 and TRBJ2-2, with TRBD1 matching 8 bases. The CDR3 is 15 residues long. Unmatched junction bases numbered 4, after V lost 1 base and J lost 6 bases. Looked up from germline, CDR1 is SGHAT and CDR2 is FQNNGV. The CDR3 loop is CASSLGTGWAGELFF. Here the CDR3 DNA reads TGTGCCAGCAGCTTAGGGACAGGGTGGGCCGGGGAGCTGTTTTTT.

The J gene is TRBJ1-5, the V gene TRBV14; possible D gene TRBD1, 5 bases. The CDR3 totals 15 residues. Germline V gene data show CDR1 as SGHDN and CDR2 as FVKESK. V lost 4 bases, J lost 2 bases, and 12 bases lay in between. The CDR3: CASSPGGEGNQPQHF. The CDR3 bases are TGTGCCAGCAGCCCCGGGGGGGAAGGCAATCAGCCCCAGCATTTT.

The chain carries TRBV11-2 and TRBJ1-2; the D is unclear. V was clipped by 6 bases and J by 0 bases, with 14 bases between them. Germline V lookup: CDR1 SGHAT, CDR2 FQNNGV. The CDR3 runs to 15 residues. CDR3 sequence (DNA): TGTGCCAGCAGATGGGCCGGGAGTCCTAACTATGGCTACACCTTC. Encoded protein: CASRWAGSPNYGYTF.

The chain's CDR3 is CASSLSKGLSTGELFF. CDR3 nucleotides: TGTGCCAGCAGCTTAAGTAAGGGGCTATCCACCGGGGAGCTGTTTTTT. The chain employs TRBV7-8 and TRBJ2-2; D possibly corresponds to TRBD1 (5 bases). Trimming stripped 2 bases from V and 4 bases from J, with 14 bases between. Germline CDR1 reads SGHVS; CDR2 reads FQNEAQ. This CDR3 contains 16 residues.

In DNA form, the CDR3 reads TGTGCCAGCTCACCCTTAGGGGGGGGAATAGGCAATGAGCAGTTCTTC. Amino acids: CASSPLGGGIGNEQFF. This chain connects TRBV18 to TRBJ2-1; D might be TRBD2 (7 bases). V lost 3 bases and J 6 bases, leaving 18 bases between the germline ends. This CDR3 has 16 residues. Germline CDR1 KGHSH, CDR2 LQKENI.

V usage is TRBV11-2 and J usage is TRBJ1-6; D gene ambiguous. Per germline, CDR1 SGHAT and CDR2 FQNNGV. Trimming left V 4 bases short and J 7 bases short, with 11 bases between. The CDR3 contains 14 residues. The CDR3 DNA follows: TGTGCCAGCAGCTACACATTGGAGAATTCACCCCTCCACTTT. Amino acid sequence: CASSYTLENSPLHF.

This clone was found once. The rearrangement joins TRBV2 to TRBJ2-7, with 7 bases aligning to TRBD2. The V segment lost 4 bases and the J segment 4 bases; nucleotides outside the gene matches: 10. The CDR3 spans 15 residues. Germline loops: CDR1 SNHLY, CDR2 FYNNEI. CDR3 in amino acids: CASSGETSYSYEQYF. CDR3 in DNA: TGTGCCAGCAGTGGAGAGACTAGCTATTCGTACGAGCAGTACTTC.

This rearrangement joins TRBV15 to TRBJ1-5, with D unclear. Germline V CDR1 and CDR2: LNHNV, YYDKDF (reference sequence). V was trimmed by 2 bases and J by 7 bases, leaving 12 bases between them. The CDR3 has 14 residues. The CDR3 region is CATSRRRSPQPQHF. For the CDR3, the DNA is TGTGCCACCAGCAGAAGGAGGTCCCCCCAGCCCCAGCATTTT.

The rearrangement links TRBV6-5 to TRBJ2-1; 7 bases match TRBD1. V lost 7 bases to trimming and J lost 1 base; unmatched junction nucleotides: 7. This CDR3 has 15 residues. Germline loops: CDR1 MNHEY, CDR2 SVGAGI. CDR3 DNA sequence: TGTGCCAGCATCCTGACAGGGACGTCCTACAATGAGCAGTTCTTC. Amino acids: CASILTGTSYNEQFF.

This chain connects TRBV5-6 to TRBJ1-2; D is uncertain. The germline CDR1 and CDR2 sequences are SGHDT and YYEEEE. The length of the CDR3 is 14 residues. Trimming pared 1 base from V and 4 bases from J, leaving 11 bases between. DNA of the CDR3: TGTGCCAGCAGCTTGTGGGAGGGAGGCTATGGCTACACCTTC. Amino acids: CASSLWEGGYGYTF.

J is TRBJ1-5 and V is TRBV7-9; TRBD1 might be the D (5 bases). V was shortened by 5 bases and J by 11 bases, with 22 bases between the two germline ends. The germline V gene has CDR1 SEHNR and CDR2 FQNEAQ (reference sequence). The CDR3 covers 15 residues. The CDR3 sequence: CASSPGTEGVSAQHF. CDR3 DNA: TGTGCCAGCAGCCCCGGGACGGAGGGAGTATCGGCCCAGCATTTT.